Presented here are 13 T cell receptor beta chains from one specimen sequenced in a study of technical replicates of blood from a few donors. TCRdb keeps only in-frame clones here, not all; method: immunoSEQ multiplex PCR. The sample shows tens of thousands of clones, around 97% of them seen only once. Input material: T cells isolated from PBMCs. Source of these receptors: a human donor in good health.

This chain joins TRBV5-1 and TRBJ2-4; tentatively, D is TRBD2 (6 bases). V dropped 0 bases and J dropped 8 bases, with 12 bases sitting between them. The CDR3 runs 14 residues. In germline, CDR1 is SGHRS, CDR2 YFSETQ. CDR3 bases: TGCGCCAGCAGCTTGGGACTAGTTATGGACATTCAGTACTTC. Its protein product is CASSLGLVMDIQYF.

This sequence joins TRBV7-9 and TRBJ2-7, with TRBD1 identical over 8 bases. The V gene's germline CDR1 is SEHNR and CDR2 FQNEAQ (reference sequence). The junction had 9 bases not matched to a gene; V was cut back by 5 bases and J by 3 bases. The CDR3 totals 15 residues. The CDR3 nucleotides are TGTGCCAGCAGCCAAATTCGGACAGGGAACTACGAGCAGTACTTC. This gives the protein CASSQIRTGNYEQYF.

This clone was seen once. CDR3 DNA: TGTGCCAGCAGTTCCCGGCGGGAAGGTACAGATACGCAGTATTTT. Translated, it gives CASSSRREGTDTQYF. The rearrangement uses TRBV28 and TRBJ2-3; possible D gene TRBD2, 6 bases. The germline gives CDR1 MDHEN, CDR2 SYDVKM. This CDR3 has 15 residues. Trimming removed 4 bases at V and 3 bases at J, with 14 bases between.

Of note for this clone: One junction end disagrees with the germline gene, perhaps due to a read error. This chain uses TRBV28 with TRBJ2-1; 7 nucleotides agree with TRBD2. The CDR3 totals 16 residues. Germline loops: CDR1 MDHEN, CDR2 SYDVKM. CDR3 loop: CATSRGSGISYNEQFF. CDR3 in DNA: TGTGCCACCAGTCGAGGGAGCGGGATCTCCTACAATGAGCAGTTCTTC.

This clone was seen only once. The chain carries TRBV10-1 and TRBJ2-7; 11 bases agree with TRBD2. Germline trimming cut 6 bases from V and 0 bases from J; bases unmatched to any gene: 4. This CDR3 region has 15 residues. Germline CDR1 WNHNN, CDR2 SYGVQD (reference sequence). In DNA, the CDR3 is TGCGCCAGCAGCCAACTAGCGGGGGCCTCCTACGAGCAGTACTTC. As protein: CASSQLAGASYEQYF.

The V gene is TRBV5-1, the J gene TRBJ1-6; TRBD1 might be the D (6 bases). The CDR3 is 16 residues long. The V end was cut by 6 bases, the J end by 5 bases, with 18 bases between. From germline, CDR1 is SGHRS and CDR2 YFSETQ. CDR3 DNA sequence: TGCGCCAGCACACTAAATCCGGCAGGGGATAATTCACCCCTCCACTTT. Its protein is CASTLNPAGDNSPLHF.

The chain couples TRBV27 to TRBJ2-7; TRBD1 matches at 9 bases. This CDR3 is built from 15 residues. Germline CDR1 and CDR2: MNHEY and SMNVEV (reference sequence). V lost 3 bases, J lost 3 bases, and 6 bases stayed unmatched. CDR3 in DNA: TGTGCCAGCAGTTTCCTCGGACAGGGGAACTACGAGCAGTACTTC. This gives the protein CASSFLGQGNYEQYF.

This chain connects TRBV27 to TRBJ2-5, with 9 nucleotides matching TRBD2. From germline, CDR1 is MNHEY and CDR2 SMNVEV (reference sequence). This CDR3 spans 17 amino acids. The trim removed 2 bases at V and 0 bases at J, leaving 7 bases unmatched. This CDR3 is CASSLMGLAGYQETQYF. The CDR3 DNA reads as TGTGCCAGCAGTTTAATGGGGCTAGCGGGGTACCAAGAGACCCAGTACTTC.

V gene TRBV5-4 combines with J gene TRBJ1-2; D not certain. Germline CDR1 and CDR2: SGHNT and YYREEE (reference sequence). This CDR3 has 13 amino acids. V lost 1 base to trimming and J lost 4 bases, with 8 bases between them. CDR3 in DNA: TGTGCCAGCAGCTTGCCCGGGGTCTATGGCTACACCTTC. As protein: CASSLPGVYGYTF.

J is TRBJ1-1 and V is TRBV21-1; the tabulated D call, TRBD1, remains unverified against the DNA. TRBV21-1 constitutes a pseudogene. The CDR3 covers 12 residues. CDR3 coding DNA: TGTGCCAGCAAGGCCGGGACATATCAGGCTTTCTTT. It translates to CASKAGTYQAFF.

V is TRBV5-6 and J is TRBJ2-5; possible D gene TRBD1, 6 bases. V gave up 0 bases and J gave up 5 bases, with 17 bases separating them. The CDR3 consists of 16 residues. Per germline, CDR1 SGHDT and CDR2 YYEEEE. The CDR3 reads CASSLVRSTQGETQYF. The CDR3 DNA is TGTGCCAGCAGCTTGGTTCGGTCCACCCAGGGGGAGACCCAGTACTTC.

The chain links TRBV10-3 to TRBJ2-7; perhaps TRBD1 as D (6 bases). CDR3 length: 14 amino acids. V was trimmed by 6 bases and J by 0 bases, leaving 12 bases between them. Per the germline V gene, CDR1 is ENHRY and CDR2 is SYGVKD. The DNA for the CDR3 is TGTGCCATCAGGGAGGACAGCTCCTCCTACGAGCAGTACTTC. Translated: CAIREDSSSYEQYF.

The chain links TRBV7-8 to TRBJ1-1, with D hard to call. Germline CDR1 and CDR2: SGHVS and FQNEAQ. The germline V and J ends were trimmed by 8 bases and 1 base, with 23 bases remaining between them. The CDR3 length is 17 residues. CDR3 nucleotide sequence: TGTGCCAGCCGTCTTTATTCTGCGGAGCAGCAGAACACTGAAGCTTTCTTT. Translation gives CASRLYSAEQQNTEAFF. The full variable domain, with the rest looked up from reference TRBV7-8 and TRBJ1-1, is GAGVSQSPRYKVAKRGQDVALRCDPISGHVSLFWYQQALGQGPEFLTYFQNEAQLDKSGLPSDRFFAERPEGSVSTLKIQRTQQEDSAVYLCASRLYSAEQQNTEAFFGQGTRLTVV.